Presented here are 5 T cell receptor beta chains from one specimen sequenced in a study of T cell responses to AZD1222 COVID-19 vaccine. Only in-frame clones appear in the TCRdb table, and some are missing; sequencing was by immunoSEQ multiplex PCR. The sample lists roughly 170,000 clones; just over 85% were seen once. This specimen consisted of peripheral blood, obtained on day 0 of AZD1222 vaccination. The receptors stem from an adult in good health.

The V call is TRBV28, the J call TRBJ1-2; the D gene is possibly TRBD1 (6 bases). V dropped 3 bases and J dropped 7 bases, with 21 bases sitting between them. The CDR3 has 16 residues. Germline-derived CDR1 and CDR2 are MDHEN and SYDVKM. The CDR3 sequence: CASSFKFGSGVGGYTF. CDR3 nucleotide sequence: TGTGCCAGCAGTTTTAAATTCGGGTCAGGGGTTGGTGGCTACACCTTC.

The rearrangement links TRBV29-1 to TRBJ1-1, with 7 bases lining up with TRBD1. This CDR3 spans 14 amino acids. CDR1 and CDR2 from the germline V gene are SQVTM and ANQGSEA. After removal of 7 bases from V and 3 bases from J, the junction contained 11 bases not matched to a gene. The CDR3 is CSARSGTAYTEAFF. The CDR3 DNA follows: TGCAGCGCCCGAAGCGGGACAGCATACACTGAAGCTTTCTTT. The full variable domain, in which reference TRBV29-1 and TRBJ1-1 provide the parts outside the CDR3, is SAVISQKPSRDICQRGTSLTIQCQVDSQVTMMFWYRQQPGQSLTLIATANQGSEATYESGFVIDKFPISRPNLTFSTLTVSNMSPEDSSIYLCSARSGTAYTEAFFGQGTRLTVV.

This sequence joins TRBV6-5 and TRBJ2-5, with 8 bases fitting TRBD1. This CDR3 region has 16 residues. Germline CDR1 reads MNHEY; CDR2 reads SVGAGI. V lost 0 bases and J lost 6; bases outside the gene matches: 9. The CDR3 DNA follows: TGTGCCAGCAGTTACTCGGGGCAGGGGGCCGGACAGACCCAGTACTTC. Amino acids: CASSYSGQGAGQTQYF.

The chain is built from TRBV30 and TRBJ2-5, with D perhaps matching TRBD1 or TRBD2 (6 bases each). CDR3 length: 14 residues. CDR1 is GTSNPN, CDR2 SVGIG, per germline (reference sequence). Trimming removed 2 bases from V and 1 base from J, with 11 bases in between. The CDR3 here is CAWSPEGGQETQYF. Here the CDR3 DNA reads TGTGCCTGGAGTCCTGAGGGGGGCCAAGAGACCCAGTACTTC.

J is TRBJ2-1 and V is TRBV6-2 or TRBV6-3; 9 bases align to TRBD2. Germline CDR1 is MNHEY and CDR2 is SVGEGT. The CDR3 has 15 amino acids. With 2 bases clipped from V and 4 bases from J, the junction kept 3 bases outside the gene matches. CDR3 amino acids: CASSYLAGSYNEQFF. For the CDR3, the DNA is TGTGCCAGCAGTTACCTAGCGGGGAGTTACAATGAGCAGTTCTTC.